This passage covers 29 T cell receptor beta chains from one sample sequenced in a study of tumor-infiltrating lymphocytes in primary liver carcinoma. The authors made TCR beta cDNA from around 500 ng total RNA with a constant-region primer. Libraries for TCR beta were built through three nested multiplex PCR rounds, which together made up a slightly modified ARM-PCR procedure. Running 10 cycles apiece, the first two PCR rounds relied on TRBV1-TRBV30 forward primers together with a C-beta reverse primer. MiXCR was run by TCRdb on the multiplex PCR reads, yielding one entry per CDR3 protein. The data hold about 35,000 distinct CDR3 sequences, with nearly 75% observed a single time. Bulk tissue was left unsorted, and RNA and DNA were co-extracted from about 20-30 mg of it. The sample was liver tumor tissue from sampling region 4. Noted subset: tumor region T4, right-lateral pole. Every receptor here comes from a man in his forties with primary liver carcinoma and hepatitis B virus infection.

A remark on this clonotype: An end of the junction does not agree with germline; a read error may underlie this. The CDR3 loop reads CDSSSGTGTQYF. DNA for the CDR3: TGTGACAGCAGCTCGGGTACAGGGACCCAGTACTTC. This sequence joins TRBV5-5 and TRBJ2-5; the D gene is possibly TRBD1 (5 bases). Germline values: CDR1 SGHKS, CDR2 YYEKEE (reference sequence). CDR3 length: 12 residues.

Of note for this clonotype: The final CDR3 position lacks the conserved phenylalanine or tryptophan, pointing to a likely read error. It is unclear where the CDR3 begins or ends on the DNA, so no DNA is shown, and the CDR3 is as TCRdb lists it. V gene TRBV12-3 or TRBV12-4 combines with J gene TRBJ1-1. A total of 12 residues make up the CDR3, ends included. The CDR3 spells CASSLKSAQAFV.

A word on this clonotype: The junction departs from germline at one end; a sequencing error may be responsible. In nucleotides, the CDR3 is TGCGCCAGCAGCATCGGGGGAGACAGCGGCATTTCCCTCTCTGGGGCCAACGTCCTGACTTTC. Its translation: CASSIGGDSGISLSGANVLTF. J is TRBJ2-6 and V is TRBV11-2; a weak D match, TRBD2 (6 bases). This CDR3 comprises 21 residues. Germline lookup yields CDR1 SGHAT and CDR2 FQNNGV.

With regard to this clonotype: The CDR3 end shows no conserved phenylalanine or tryptophan, and so a read error is likely. This sequence joins TRBV6-2 or TRBV6-3 and TRBJ2-7; D ambiguous. Germline V lookup: CDR1 MNHEY, CDR2 SVGEGT. The length of the CDR3 is 13 residues. The DNA of the CDR3 is TGTGCCTGCAGTTACGAGGTGCTCTACGAGCAGTACCTC. It codes for CACSYEVLYEQYL.

Points on this clonotype: One end of the junction varies from germline; a read error may be responsible. The chain uses TRBV29-1 and TRBJ1-2; TRBD1 is a possible D gene (5 bases). Germline V gene data show CDR1 as SQVTM and CDR2 as ANQGSEA. The CDR3 is made up of 13 amino acids. DNA of the CDR3: TGCAGCGCCTCGCGGGGGACTGAGAATGGCTATACCTTC. Translated, it gives CSASRGTENGYTF.

Note on this clonotype: The missing conserved phenylalanine or tryptophan at the end of this CDR3 makes a read error likely. No DNA is shown, since the ends of the CDR3 on it are uncertain; the CDR3 is the one TCRdb lists. V gene TRBV29-1 combines with J gene TRBJ1-1. Termini included, the CDR3 measures 15 amino acids. Germline values: CDR1 SQVTM, CDR2 ANQGSEA. CDR3 sequence reads: CSVGSGWGMNTEASS.

Worth noting for this clonotype: At one of its ends the junction is not consistent with the germline gene, which may arise from a read error. This rearrangement joins TRBV28 to TRBJ1-2; possible D gene TRBD1, 5 bases. CDR3 length: 15 residues. Per the germline V gene, CDR1 is MDHEN and CDR2 is SYDVKM. The DNA of the CDR3 is TGTGTCAGCCGTGGGCAGGGCCTAGCTAACTATGGCTACACCTTC. It translates to CVSRGQGLANYGYTF.

Remarks on this clonotype: The junction shows a germline mismatch at one end, possibly a read error. The DNA of the CDR3 is TGTACCAGCAGACCCGGACAGGACTACGATCAGTACTTC. It is translated as CTSRPGQDYDQYF. The V and J genes are TRBV28 and TRBJ2-7; TRBD1 might be the D (7 bases). Per germline, CDR1 MDHEN and CDR2 SYDVKM. There are 13 residues in the CDR3.

To note about this clonotype: The missing conserved phenylalanine or tryptophan at the end of this CDR3 makes a read error likely. The DNA is left out, because the CDR3 cannot be placed on it with certainty; the CDR3 is given as TCRdb lists it. The rearrangement joins TRBV29-1 to TRBJ1-2; the table's D gene call, TRBD1, was not cross checked with the DNA. Germline CDR1 SQVTM, CDR2 ANQGSEA. Ends included, the CDR3 has 15 residues. This CDR3 is CSVAPRLQGAFGYTL.

This rearrangement joins TRBV29-1 to TRBJ1-5; D perhaps matches TRBD1 (6 bases). The germline V gene has CDR1 SQVTM and CDR2 ANQGSEA. The CDR3 has 13 residues. Trimming removed 8 bases at V and 6 bases at J, with 17 bases between. DNA of the CDR3: TGCAGCACCGGAGGGGGAGTGAGTCAGCCCCAGCATTTT. This codes for CSTGGGVSQPQHF.

This clonotype has just a few counts. The gene calls are TRBV6-1 and TRBJ2-7, with 7 bases aligning to TRBD2. The V and J ends lost 0 bases and 13 bases, in that order; junction bases with no gene match: 9. The V gene's germline CDR1 is MNHNS and CDR2 SASEGT. This CDR3 has 13 residues. Here the CDR3 DNA reads TGTGCCAGCAGTGAAGCACGGCTAGCGGTCCACTACTTC. This gives the protein CASSEARLAVHYF.

The chain carries TRBV28 and TRBJ2-7; 7 nucleotides match TRBD1. Trimming removed 10 bases from V and 1 base from J; junction bases left unmatched: 10. This CDR3 comprises 14 residues. Germline V gene lookup returns CDR1 MDHEN and CDR2 SYDVKM. The CDR3 DNA follows: TGTGCCAACCGCCTACCGGGACAGTCCTACGAGCAGTACTTC. It encodes CANRLPGQSYEQYF.

Points on this clonotype: One end of the junction fails to match germline, which may point to a read error. The J gene is TRBJ2-7, the V gene TRBV7-8, with TRBD2 matching 12 bases. Germline-derived CDR1 and CDR2 are SGHVS and FQNEAQ. This CDR3 is 18 amino acids long. CDR3: CAISPRTSGNMGSYEQYF. For the CDR3, the DNA is TGTGCCATCAGCCCTCGGACTAGCGGGAATATGGGCTCCTACGAGCAGTACTTC.

The V call is TRBV30, the J call TRBJ1-1; the D gene is possibly TRBD1 (5 bases). The CDR3 spans 13 residues. The germline CDR1 and CDR2 sequences are GTSNPN and SVGIG (reference sequence). Trimming stripped 3 bases from V and 11 bases from J, with 19 bases between. CDR3 residues: CAWRGARAMNAFF. Written as DNA, the CDR3 is TGTGCCTGGAGAGGGGCAAGGGCGATGAATGCTTTCTTT.

With respect to this clonotype: At one boundary the junction diverges from the germline segment, which might be a read error. V gene TRBV11-2 combines with J gene TRBJ2-1; 8 bases match TRBD2. Germline assignment: CDR1 SGHAT and CDR2 FQNNGV. The CDR3 is made up of 17 amino acids. The CDR3 nucleotides are TGTGCCAGCAGATTAGAAAGGGGCGGGAGGTTCTACCATGAGCAGTTCTTC. Residues: CASRLERGGRFYHEQFF.

Concerning this clonotype itself: Its ends do not fully match the called genes, so a read error is possible. V and J are TRBV4-2 and TRBJ2-1; D is perhaps TRBD2 (6 bases). The CDR3 is 15 amino acids. Germline V gene data show CDR1 as LGHNA and CDR2 as YNFKEQ. DNA for the CDR3: TGTGCCAACAGCCAAAATTGGACTACCGGTGGTGAGCAGTTCTTC. It codes for CANSQNWTTGGEQFF.

The gene calls are TRBV4-1 and TRBJ1-4; a weak D match, TRBD1 (5 bases). Germline-derived CDR1 and CDR2 are MGHRA and YSYEKL. Trimming stripped 8 bases from V and 7 bases from J, with 17 bases between. This CDR3 contains 14 residues. The CDR3 DNA follows: TGCGCCAGCCTCATCGGGACTGGGACTGAAAAACTGTTTTTT. It yields the protein CASLIGTGTEKLFF.

In its sample, this clonotype was seen a few times. This may arise from a read error, as a much more abundant clone is one base away. The J gene is TRBJ2-7, the V gene TRBV4-2; D possibly uses TRBD1 or TRBD2 (7 bases each). Germline V gene lookup returns CDR1 LGHNA and CDR2 YNFKEQ. The CDR3 spans 15 residues. The chain's CDR3 is CAGSQERDSSYGQYF. CDR3 DNA: TGTGCCGGCAGCCAAGAGCGGGACAGCTCCTACGGGCAGTACTTC.

Worth noting for this clonotype: Likely a read error: the CDR3 ends without its conserved phenylalanine or tryptophan. J is TRBJ2-7 and V is TRBV11-2; no reliable D call. The germline V gene has CDR1 SGHAT and CDR2 FQNNGV. This CDR3 region has 12 residues. CDR3 in amino acids: CASRSNSYKQYL. The DNA of the CDR3 is TGTGCCAGCAGATCGAACAGCTACAAGCAGTACCTC.

Notes on this clonotype: The missing conserved phenylalanine or tryptophan at the end of this CDR3 makes a read error likely. The chain employs TRBV7-9 and TRBJ2-1; 14 positions agree with TRBD2. Germline V lookup: CDR1 SEHNR, CDR2 FQNEAQ (reference sequence). The CDR3 runs 16 residues. This CDR3 is CVSSLGIGTSGGEQFL. The DNA of the CDR3 is TGTGTCAGCAGCTTAGGGATCGGGACTAGCGGGGGTGAGCAGTTCCTC.

The rearrangement links TRBV12-3 or TRBV12-4 to TRBJ1-1; no definite D call. The CDR3 covers 13 residues. Trimming removed 9 bases at V and 4 bases at J, with 15 bases between. The CDR3 DNA sequence: TGTGCCAGTCGGGTGGCGATGAGCACTGAAGCTTTCTTT. It specifies CASRVAMSTEAFF.

In DNA form, the CDR3 reads TGTGCCATGCTCACAGGCTGCGCGAACACCGGGAAGCTGTTTTTT. As protein: CAMLTGCANTGKLFF. The chain is built from TRBV21-1 and TRBJ2-2; the listed D gene, TRBD1, was not tested against the DNA. TRBV21-1 is a pseudogene locus. The CDR3 is 15 amino acids.

The chain uses TRBV11-1 and TRBJ2-7; a possible D gene is TRBD2 (5 bases). The CDR3 covers 17 residues. The V gene's germline CDR1 is SGHAT and CDR2 FQDESV (reference sequence). With 1 base removed from V and 0 bases from J, the gap between germline ends came to 16 bases. The CDR3: CASSLGPAGESSYEQYF. DNA of the CDR3: TGTGCCAGCAGCTTAGGGCCGGCGGGTGAAAGCTCCTACGAGCAGTACTTC.

With respect to this clonotype: The conserved phenylalanine or tryptophan is not found at the CDR3 terminus, so this likely reflects a read error. Because the CDR3's place on the DNA is in doubt, the DNA is left out and the CDR3 is given as listed by TCRdb. This chain joins TRBV11-1 and TRBJ2-7; the table's D call of TRBD2 was not tested on the DNA. Counting both end residues, the CDR3 totals 15 amino acids. Germline assignment: CDR1 SGHAT and CDR2 FQDESV (reference sequence). CDR3 in amino acids: CASILTGSGEYGHYS.

There are many counts of this clonotype. This chain joins TRBV19 and TRBJ2-3, with a possible D match to TRBD1 (6 bases). Looked up from germline, CDR1 is LNHDA and CDR2 is SQIVND (reference sequence). The ends were cut back, 10 bases at V and 0 bases at J, with 17 bases in the middle. CDR3 size: 15 residues. CDR3 amino acids: CATKTGFASTDTQYF. DNA of the CDR3: TGTGCCACCAAAACAGGGTTCGCTAGCACAGATACGCAGTATTTT. The whole variable domain, remainder taken from reference TRBV19 and TRBJ2-3, is DGGITQSPKYLFRKEGQNVTLSCEQNLNHDAMYWYRQDPGQGLRLIYYSQIVNDFQKGDIAEGYSVSREKKESFPLTVTSAQKNPTAFYLCATKTGFASTDTQYFGPGTRLTVL.

This clonotype was detected ten times or more. The chain employs TRBV24-1 and TRBJ2-3; possibly TRBD2 for D (6 bases). The CDR3 length is 16 residues. The ends were cut back, 5 bases at V and 0 bases at J, with 14 bases in the middle. From germline, CDR1 is KGHDR and CDR2 SFDVKD. As DNA, the CDR3 is TGTGCCACCAGTGGGAGGGGAACGACTAGCACAGATACGCAGTATTTT. This translates into CATSGRGTTSTDTQYF.

As concerns this clonotype: Relative to the germline gene, one junction end is altered; a read error may explain this. The chain links TRBV11-2 to TRBJ1-6; D not resolved. Germline-derived CDR1 and CDR2 are SGHAT and FQNNGV. The CDR3 has 13 amino acids. The CDR3 region is CASSLDINSLLHF. CDR3 nucleotide sequence: TGTGCCAGCAGCTTAGATATAAATTCACTCCTCCACTTT.

Comment on this clonotype: The conserved closing phenylalanine or tryptophan is absent in this CDR3, likely reflecting a read error. The genes are TRBV15 and TRBJ1-5; no clear D gene. The CDR3 runs to 15 residues. Germline CDR1 and CDR2: LNHNV and YYDKDF (reference sequence). The CDR3 is CATSRDPRSNQPQHL. Here the CDR3 DNA reads TGTGCCACCAGTAGAGACCCTCGTAGCAATCAGCCCCAGCATCTT.

The V gene is TRBV4-1, the J gene TRBJ2-3, with D hard to call. The CDR3 covers 15 residues. From germline, CDR1 is MGHRA and CDR2 YSYEKL. Deletions cut 0 bases from V and 4 bases from J, with 11 bases between. DNA of the CDR3: TGCGCCAGCAGCCAAGACGGTAGGAGCGCAGATACGCAGTATTTT. The encoded protein is CASSQDGRSADTQYF.